This T cell receptor (beta chain) was captured by sequencing in a study of cytomegalovirus exposure and HLA in healthy donors. Study-wide findings and caveats: The study flagged some 170 TCR beta chains as cytomegalovirus-associated. A few CMV-associated chains were confirmed in vitro to be specific for CMV antigens.

The method was immunoSEQ multiplex PCR; TCRdb's version includes in-frame clones alone and lacks a portion of them. This sample has some 310,000 clones; approximately 88% occur once, and the top ten carry over 0.9%. V lost 0 bases and J lost 4; bases outside the gene matches: 4. In germline, CDR1 is SGHNT, CDR2 YYREEE (reference sequence). This CDR3 contains 16 residues. Regarding this clone: The antigen is undetermined.

The source material was PBMCs. The V call is TRBV5-4, the J call TRBJ2-1, with TRBD1 matching over 10 bases. The sequence was collected from a man aged 25-40 years in good health and CMV-seronegative. The chain's CDR3 is CASSLGDRGLYNEQFF. The CDR3 DNA follows: TGTGCCAGCAGCTTGGGGGACAGGGGACTTTACAATGAGCAGTTCTTC. The full variable domain, its missing parts supplied by reference TRBV5-4 and TRBJ2-1, is ETGVTQSPTHLIKTRGQQVTLRCSSQSGHNTVSWYQQALGQGPQFIFQYYREEENGRGNFPPRFSGLQFPNYSSELNVNALELDDSALYLCASSLGDRGLYNEQFFGPGTRLTVL.